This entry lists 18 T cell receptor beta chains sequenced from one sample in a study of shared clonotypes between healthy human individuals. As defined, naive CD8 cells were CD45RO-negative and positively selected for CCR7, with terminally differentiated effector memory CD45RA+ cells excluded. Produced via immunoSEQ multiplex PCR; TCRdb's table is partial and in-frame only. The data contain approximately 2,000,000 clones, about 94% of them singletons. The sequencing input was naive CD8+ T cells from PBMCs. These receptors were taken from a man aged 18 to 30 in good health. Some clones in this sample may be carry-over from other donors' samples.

CDR3 sequence reads: CASSGGNTEAFF. Written as DNA, the CDR3 is TGCGCCAGCAGTGGGGGGAACACTGAAGCTTTCTTT. V is TRBV10-1 and J is TRBJ1-1; no reliable D call. CDR1 is WNHNN and CDR2 is SYGVQD in the germline V gene (reference sequence). The CDR3 loop spans 12 amino acids. Trimming removed 4 bases from V and 1 base from J, with 4 bases in between.

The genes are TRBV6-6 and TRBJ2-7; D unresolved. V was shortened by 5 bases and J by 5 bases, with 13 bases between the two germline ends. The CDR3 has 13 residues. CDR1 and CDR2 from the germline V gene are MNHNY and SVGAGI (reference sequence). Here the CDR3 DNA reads TGTGCCAGCAGTCCCTATAAGGGTAACGAGCAGTACTTC. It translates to CASSPYKGNEQYF.

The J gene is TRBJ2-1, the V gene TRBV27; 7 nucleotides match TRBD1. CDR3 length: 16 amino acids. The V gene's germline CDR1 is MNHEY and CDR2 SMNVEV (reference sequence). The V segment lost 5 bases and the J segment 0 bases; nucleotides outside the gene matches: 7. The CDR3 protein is CASSRTGRSSYNEQFF. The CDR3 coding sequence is TGTGCCAGCAGTAGGACAGGCCGAAGCTCCTACAATGAGCAGTTCTTC.

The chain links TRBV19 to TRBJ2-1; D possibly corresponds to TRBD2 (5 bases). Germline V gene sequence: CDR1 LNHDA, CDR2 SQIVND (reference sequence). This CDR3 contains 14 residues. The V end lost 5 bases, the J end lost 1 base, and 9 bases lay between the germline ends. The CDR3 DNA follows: TGTGCCAGTAGTTCAGCGGTTTCCTACAATGAGCAGTTCTTC. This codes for CASSSAVSYNEQFF.

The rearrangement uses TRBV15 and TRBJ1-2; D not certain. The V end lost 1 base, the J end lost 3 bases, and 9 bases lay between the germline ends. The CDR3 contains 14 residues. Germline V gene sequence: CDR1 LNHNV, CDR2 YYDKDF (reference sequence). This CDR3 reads CATSRGVMDYGYTF. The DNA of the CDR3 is TGTGCCACCAGCAGAGGGGTTATGGACTATGGCTACACCTTC.

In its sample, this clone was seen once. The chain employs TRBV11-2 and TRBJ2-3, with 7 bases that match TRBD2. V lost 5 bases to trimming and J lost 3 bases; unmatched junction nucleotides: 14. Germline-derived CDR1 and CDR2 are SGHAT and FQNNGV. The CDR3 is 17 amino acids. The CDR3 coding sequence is TGTGCCAGCAGCACCTACCAGACGGAAGCGGGGACAGATACGCAGTATTTT. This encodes CASSTYQTEAGTDTQYF.

CDR3 amino acids: CASSSRGRKDTGELFF. The CDR3 nucleotides are TGTGCCAGCAGCTCCAGGGGGCGCAAGGACACCGGGGAGCTGTTTTTT. The chain recombines TRBV5-8 with TRBJ2-2; 8 bases agree with TRBD1. CDR3 size: 16 residues. V was pared by 3 bases and J by 3 bases, with 7 bases of the junction left unmatched. Per the germline V gene, CDR1 is SGHTS and CDR2 is YDEGEE.

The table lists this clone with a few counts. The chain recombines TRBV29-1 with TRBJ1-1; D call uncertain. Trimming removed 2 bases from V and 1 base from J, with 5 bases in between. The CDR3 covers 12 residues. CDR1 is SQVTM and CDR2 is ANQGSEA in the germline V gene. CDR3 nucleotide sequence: TGCAGCGTTGAACAGAAGAACACTGAAGCTTTCTTT. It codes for CSVEQKNTEAFF.

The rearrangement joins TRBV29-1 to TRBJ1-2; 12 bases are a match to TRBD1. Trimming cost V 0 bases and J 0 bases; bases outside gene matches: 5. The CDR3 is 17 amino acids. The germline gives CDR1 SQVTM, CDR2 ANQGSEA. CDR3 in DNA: TGCAGCGTTGAAGAGACGGGACAGGGGGCAGCTAACTATGGCTACACCTTC. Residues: CSVEETGQGAANYGYTF.

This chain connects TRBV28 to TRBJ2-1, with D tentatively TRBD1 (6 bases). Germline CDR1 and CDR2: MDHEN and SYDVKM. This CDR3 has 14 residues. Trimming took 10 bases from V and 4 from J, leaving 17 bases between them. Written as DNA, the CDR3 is TGTGCCACCGGGCAGGGGCCCTCTTACAATGAGCAGTTCTTC. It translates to CATGQGPSYNEQFF.

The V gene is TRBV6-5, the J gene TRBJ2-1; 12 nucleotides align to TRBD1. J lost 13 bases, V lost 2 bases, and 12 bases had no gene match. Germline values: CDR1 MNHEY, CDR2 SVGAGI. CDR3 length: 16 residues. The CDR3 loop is CASSYRGQGAPGEQFF. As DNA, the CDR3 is TGTGCCAGCAGTTACCGGGGACAGGGGGCTCCGGGGGAACAGTTCTTC.

This CDR3 reads CASSPRGSLAYNEQFF. The DNA of the CDR3 is TGTGCCAGCAGCCCCCGGGGTAGCTTGGCCTACAATGAGCAGTTCTTC. The chain employs TRBV9 and TRBJ2-1; TRBD2 is a possible D gene (5 bases). The CDR3 has 16 amino acids. With 4 bases removed from V and 2 bases from J, the gap between germline ends came to 16 bases. CDR1 is SGDLS and CDR2 is YYNGEE in the germline V gene.

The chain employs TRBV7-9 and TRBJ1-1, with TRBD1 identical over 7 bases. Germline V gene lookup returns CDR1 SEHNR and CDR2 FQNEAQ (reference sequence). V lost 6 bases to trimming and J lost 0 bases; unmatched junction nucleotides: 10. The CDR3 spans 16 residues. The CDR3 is CASRHNVGQMNTEAFF. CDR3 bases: TGTGCCAGCAGACATAATGTGGGACAGATGAACACTGAAGCTTTCTTT.

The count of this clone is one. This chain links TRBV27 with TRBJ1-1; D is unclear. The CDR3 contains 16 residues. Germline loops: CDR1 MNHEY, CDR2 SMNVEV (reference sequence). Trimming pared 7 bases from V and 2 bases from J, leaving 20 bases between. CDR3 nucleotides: TGTGCCAGCACCCCGTCGGGTGGAGAACTAAACACTGAAGCTTTCTTT. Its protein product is CASTPSGGELNTEAFF.

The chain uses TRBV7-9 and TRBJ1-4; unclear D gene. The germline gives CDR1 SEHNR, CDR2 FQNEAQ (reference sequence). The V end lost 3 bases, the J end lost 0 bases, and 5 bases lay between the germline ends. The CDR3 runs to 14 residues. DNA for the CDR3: TGTGCCAGCAGCTTTACATCAACTAATGAAAAACTGTTTTTT. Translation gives CASSFTSTNEKLFF.

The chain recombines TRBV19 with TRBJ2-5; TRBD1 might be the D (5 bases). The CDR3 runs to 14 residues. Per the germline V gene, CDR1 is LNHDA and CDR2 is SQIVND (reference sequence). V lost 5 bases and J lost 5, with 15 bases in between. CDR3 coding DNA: TGTGCCAGTAGTCCCCACTGGGGCGAGGAGACCCAGTACTTC. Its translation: CASSPHWGEETQYF.

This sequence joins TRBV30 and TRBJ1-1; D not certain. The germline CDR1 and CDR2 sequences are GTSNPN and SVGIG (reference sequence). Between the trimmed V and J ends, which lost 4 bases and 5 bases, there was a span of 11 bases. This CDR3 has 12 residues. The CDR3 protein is CAWTLDETEAFF. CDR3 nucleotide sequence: TGTGCCTGGACCCTGGATGAGACTGAAGCTTTCTTT.

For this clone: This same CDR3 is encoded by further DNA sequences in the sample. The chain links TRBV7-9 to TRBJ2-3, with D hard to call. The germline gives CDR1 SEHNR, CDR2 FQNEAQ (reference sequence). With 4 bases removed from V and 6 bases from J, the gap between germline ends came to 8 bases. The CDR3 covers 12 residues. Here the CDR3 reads CASSSRWDTQYF. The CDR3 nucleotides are TGTGCCAGCAGCTCGAGATGGGATACGCAGTATTTT. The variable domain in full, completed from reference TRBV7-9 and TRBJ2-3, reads DTGVSQNPRHKITKRGQNVTFRCDPISEHNRLYWYRQTLGQGPEFLTYFQNEAQLEKSRLLSDRFSAERPKGSFSTLEIQRTEQGDSAMYLCASSSRWDTQYFGPGTRLTVL.